This TCR beta chain was sequenced in a study of radiotherapy plus CTLA-4 blockade in lung cancer. Study as a whole: With 30% to 40% of patients having disease control, objective responses were seen in about 19%. Broader study findings: Tumor-origin TCR clones grew in blood after radiotherapy plus ipilimumab.

The protocol was immunoSEQ multiplex PCR, while the TCRdb copy is restricted to in-frame clones and leaves out a portion. The sample includes about 48,000 clones, 75% to 90% of them seen just once. The CDR3 is 13 residues long. Germline CDR1 SQVTM, CDR2 ANQGSEA. The V gene lost 3 bases and the J gene lost 6 bases, with 11 bases spanning the gap. In regard to this clone: The antigen remains undetermined.

This clonotype originated in a human donor with non-small cell lung cancer that progressed on radiotherapy plus ipilimumab. Some clones in this sample may be carry-over from other donors' samples. This chain links TRBV29-1 with TRBJ1-4; unclear D gene. Sequenced material: peripheral blood, taken from a patient treated with radiotherapy plus ipilimumab. CDR3 sequence: CSVDPLGDEKLFF. The CDR3 DNA follows: TGCAGCGTTGACCCCCTAGGTGATGAAAAACTGTTTTTT.